This T cell receptor (beta chain) was documented in a study of blood T cells in healthy people across ages (dated by TCRdb to between 2014 and 2017). In terms of the full investigation: In model experiments, template switching captured about one uniquely barcoded TCR beta cDNA molecule for every two T cells. The study measured age-related changes in TCR beta repertoire diversity using deep sequencing normalized with unique cDNA molecular identifiers. Four age groups were formed from the donors: young (average 16 years), middle-aged (more than 35), aged (around 62) and long-lived (82). To avoid experimental bias, donors of different ages were randomly spread across the sequencing lanes. The study analyzed two additional independent replicas of 1 million unique cDNA reads from the same blood draw for two donors, one aged 18 to 30 and one aged 80 or older. Overall results and qualifications from the work: Observed TCR beta diversity correlated strongly with the percentage of naive T cells measured by flow cytometry. As age increased, observed TCR beta diversity per million T cells dropped in a roughly linear way, and a significant reduction was already evident by age about 40. Compared with the aged group, the long-lived group had more naive CD4+ T cells, fewer expanded clones and increased TCR diversity, suggesting age selection. Estimates of total diversity based on one million sequenced T cells were considered lower bounds and underestimates. The CMV infection status of donors was not known, potentially confounding age-related changes in expanded clonotypes. Conclusive comparison of naive and antigen-experienced compartments was prevented by the profiling of bulk unsorted PBMCs.

The receptor library was made with 5' RACE. Reads for this sample came from an Illumina HiSeq 2500. The second PCR ran for roughly 7 to 11 cycles and used a J-beta primer mix along with a sample-barcoded 5' primer. A unique molecular identifier was introduced onto each TCR beta cDNA molecule by a template-switch 5' adaptor carrying 12 random nucleotides. Each sample yielded at least 3 million CDR3-containing paired-end reads. First-strand cDNA synthesis was performed from all RNA using the Mint cDNA synthesis kit, with priming by a TRBC-specific oligonucleotide. Following uracil-DNA glycosylase treatment, all cDNA underwent a first 18-cycle PCR with the universal primers M1SS and BC2_uni_R. Processing in the source paper ran as follows. For normalization, 1 million high-quality reads, each with a distinct molecular identifier, were randomly selected from each sample. Instead of being binned into consensus sequences, reads that shared molecular identifiers were thrown out. MiTCR, run with a Q25 quality threshold and the strictest error-elimination algorithm, handled CDR3 identification, clonotype clustering and error correction. A nonparametric unseen species model with Euler transformation was used to estimate a lower bound on total TCR beta diversity. TCRdb itself trimmed the public reads at Q25 with fastp, ran MiXCR and retained productive beta chains. When rows share a CDR3 protein, they turn into one entry using the most common DNA and genes. TCRdb, not the original authors, processed these V and J calls. This sample gives around 1,600,000 distinct CDR3 sequences in total; under 55% of them show up just once. The leading ten clones occupy around 4% of the sample.

In the germline V gene (reference sequence), CDR1 corresponds to LNHNV and CDR2 to YYDKDF. V drops 3 bases and J drops 0 bases, leaving 5 bases in between. Taken from cysteine to phenylalanine, the CDR3 has 13 residues. Only CDR3 DNA remains: 39 bases, in frame from the first base. Donors were 39 systemically healthy Caucasian individuals from Russia aged 6 to 90 years. Roughly 11 milliliters of peripheral blood were drawn from each donor into EDTA-treated Vacutainer tubes. Ficoll-Paque density-gradient centrifugation was used to isolate PBMCs, with at least 6 million obtained per sample. Trizol reagent was used to extract total RNA from the PBMCs, yielding at least 6 micrograms per sample. Naive CD45RAhigh/CD27high T cell percentages were measured by flow cytometry on a PBMC aliquot from every donor. This clonotype came up many times. The target of this receptor is not known. There are no base qualities to consult, and no much larger clone falls within one base.

Here the chain combines TRBV15 and TRBJ1-1, with a weak D call of TRBD1 (5 bases match). Source material: blood. This receptor was identified in a young woman in good health. The sequenced DNA: TGTGCCACCAGCAGGACAGTGAACACTGAAGCTTTCTTT. Translated, this is CATSRTVNTEAFF.